Listed below are T cell receptor beta chains from one sample, sequenced in a study of Graves' ophthalmopathy and Graves' hyperthyroidism. TCRdb redid the calling of the multiplex PCR reads with MiXCR, one entry per CDR3 protein. The top ten clones hold approximately 7% of a sample with more than 300,000 distinct CDR3 sequences, approximately 15% of them seen once. Input material: peripheral blood. These TCRs come from a young woman with stable Graves' hyperthyroidism. Each CDR3 is given with its conserved first and last residue. D genes are given only for firm matches. Clone sizes are shown as how often the clone was seen (once, few, many) or a class if it is expanded.

D gene,clone size,V gene,J gene,CDR3 length,CDR3 DNA,CDR3 protein
.,many,TRBV19,TRBJ1-1,18,TGTGCCAGTATCGATGAGGGGGTCCCTGGTTCGATGAACACTGAAGCTTTCTTT,CASIDEGVPGSMNTEAFF
TRBD2,few,TRBV9,TRBJ2-3,17,TGTGCCAGCAGCACTACGCCAGCGGGGACCATCACAGATACGCAGTATTTT,CASSTTPAGTITDTQYF
.,many,TRBV12-3/TRBV12-4,TRBJ2-7,18,TGTGCCAGCAGCCCCCGGCGGGGTCCCCTACCCAACTCCTACGAGCAGTACTTC,CASSPRRGPLPNSYEQYF
.,many,TRBV4-1,TRBJ2-7,13,TGCGCCAGCAGCTTCAGACTAGAACGGGAGCAGTACTTC,CASSFRLEREQYF
.,many,TRBV12-3/TRBV12-4,TRBJ1-2,16,TGTGCCAGCAGTTTCTGGACAGAGACAGCTAACTATGGCTACACCTTC,CASSFWTETANYGYTF
.,many,TRBV20-1,TRBJ1-5,13,TGCAGTGCTAGTTACGGAAGCAATCAGCCCCAGCATTTT,CSASYGSNQPQHF
.,many,TRBV6-2/TRBV6-3,TRBJ1-1,13,TGTGCCAGCAGCTCCCAGGGCGGTACTGAAGCTTTCTTT,CASSSQGGTEAFF
.,many,TRBV29-1,TRBJ1-2,13,TGCAGCGTTGAAGAGGCAGGCACTTATGGCTACACCTTC,CSVEEAGTYGYTF
.,many,TRBV6-5,TRBJ1-1,13,TGTGCCAGCAGTTACTCTGGGGGAGCTGAAGCTTTCTTT,CASSYSGGAEAFF
.,many,TRBV10-3,TRBJ1-2,17,TGTGCCATCAGTGACCCCCTGGTGGGACTAGACCCTTATGGCTACACCTTC,CAISDPLVGLDPYGYTF